Given below is one T cell receptor beta chain in context. The junction and the germline gene differ at one end; a read error may be behind it. The length of the CDR3 is 13 residues. Germline V gene sequence: CDR1 SGDLS, CDR2 YYNGEE. The data stem from a study of cytomegalovirus exposure and HLA in healthy donors. With 60 Vbeta and 13 Jbeta primers, the PCR was carried out. Measured with immunoSEQ multiplex PCR; TCRdb has only the in-frame clones, and not every one. The data show 120,000 or so clones, 50% to 75% seen once. Sequencing was performed on PBMCs. The gene calls are TRBV9 and TRBJ1-2, with unresolved D. This TCR was recovered from a middle-aged woman in good health and CMV-seropositive. The CDR3 is CASSSAGGYGYPF. In nucleotides, the CDR3 is TGTGCCAGCAGCAGCGCGGGAGGCTATGGCTACCCCTTC.